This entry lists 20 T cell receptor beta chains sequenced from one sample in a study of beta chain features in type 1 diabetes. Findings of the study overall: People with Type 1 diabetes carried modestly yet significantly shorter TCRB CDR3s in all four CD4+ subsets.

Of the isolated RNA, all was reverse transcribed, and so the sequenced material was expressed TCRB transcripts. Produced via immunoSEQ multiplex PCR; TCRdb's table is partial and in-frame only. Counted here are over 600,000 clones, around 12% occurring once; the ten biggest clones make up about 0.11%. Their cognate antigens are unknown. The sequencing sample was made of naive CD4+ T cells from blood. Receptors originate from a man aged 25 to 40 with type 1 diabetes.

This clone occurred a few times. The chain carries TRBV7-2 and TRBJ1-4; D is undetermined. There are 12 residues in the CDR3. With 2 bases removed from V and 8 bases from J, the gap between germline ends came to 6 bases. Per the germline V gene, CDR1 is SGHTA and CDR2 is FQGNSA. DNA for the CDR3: TGTGCCAGCAGCTTATCTCGAGAAAAACTGTTTTTT. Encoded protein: CASSLSREKLFF.

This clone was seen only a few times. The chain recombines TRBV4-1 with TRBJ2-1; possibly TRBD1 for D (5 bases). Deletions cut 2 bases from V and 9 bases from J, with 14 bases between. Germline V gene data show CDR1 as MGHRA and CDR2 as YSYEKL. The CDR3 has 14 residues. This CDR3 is CASSQFTGIGEQFF. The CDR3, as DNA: TGCGCCAGCAGCCAATTCACAGGTATCGGTGAGCAGTTCTTC.

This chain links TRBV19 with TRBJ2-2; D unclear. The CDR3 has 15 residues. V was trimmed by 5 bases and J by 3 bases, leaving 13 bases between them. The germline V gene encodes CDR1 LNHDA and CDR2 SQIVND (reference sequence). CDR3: CASSPRDGHTGELFF. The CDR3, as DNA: TGTGCCAGTAGTCCTCGAGACGGACACACCGGGGAGCTGTTTTTT.

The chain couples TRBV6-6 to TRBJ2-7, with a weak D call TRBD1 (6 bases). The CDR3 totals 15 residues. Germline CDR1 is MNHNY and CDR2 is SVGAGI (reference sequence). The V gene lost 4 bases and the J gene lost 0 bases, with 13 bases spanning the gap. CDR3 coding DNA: TGTGCCAGCAGTTCCGGGACACTTTACTCCTACGAGCAGTACTTC. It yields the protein CASSSGTLYSYEQYF.

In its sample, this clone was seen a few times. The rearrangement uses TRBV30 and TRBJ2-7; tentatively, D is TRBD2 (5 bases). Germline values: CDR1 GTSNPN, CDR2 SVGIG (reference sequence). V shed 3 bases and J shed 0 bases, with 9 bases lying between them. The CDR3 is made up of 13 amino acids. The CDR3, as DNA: TGTGCCTGGAGGCACAGCGGCTCCTACGAGCAGTACTTC. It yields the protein CAWRHSGSYEQYF.

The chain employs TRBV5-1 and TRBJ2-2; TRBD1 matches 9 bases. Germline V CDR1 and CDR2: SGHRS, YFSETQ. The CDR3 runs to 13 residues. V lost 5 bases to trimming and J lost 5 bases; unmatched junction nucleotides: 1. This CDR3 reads CASRDRGTGELFF. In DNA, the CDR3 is TGCGCCAGCAGGGACAGGGGTACCGGGGAGCTGTTTTTT. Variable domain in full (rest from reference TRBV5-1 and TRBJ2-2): KAGVTQTPRYLIKTRGQQVTLSCSPISGHRSVSWYQQTPGQGLQFLFEYFSETQRNKGNFPGRFSGRQFSNSRSEMNVSTLELGDSALYLCASRDRGTGELFFGEGSRLTVL.

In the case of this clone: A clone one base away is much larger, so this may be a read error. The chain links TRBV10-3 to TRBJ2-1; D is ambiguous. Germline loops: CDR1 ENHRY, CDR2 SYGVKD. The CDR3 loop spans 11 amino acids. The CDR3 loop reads CASSYYNEQFF. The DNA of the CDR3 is TGTGCCAGCAGTTACTACAATGAGCAGTTCTTC.

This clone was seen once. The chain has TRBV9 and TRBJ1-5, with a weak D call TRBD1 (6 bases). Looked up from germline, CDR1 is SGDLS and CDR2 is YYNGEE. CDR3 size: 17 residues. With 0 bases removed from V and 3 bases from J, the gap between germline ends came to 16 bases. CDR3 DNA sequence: TGTGCCAGCAGCGTAGGCGCGGGGGGCAGGGACAATCAGCCCCAGCATTTT. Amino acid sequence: CASSVGAGGRDNQPQHF. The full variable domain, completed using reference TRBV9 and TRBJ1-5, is DSGVTQTPKHLITATGQRVTLRCSPRSGDLSVYWYQQSLDQGLQFLIQYYNGEERAKGNILERFSAQQFPDLHSELNLSSLELGDSALYFCASSVGAGGRDNQPQHFGDGTRLSIL.

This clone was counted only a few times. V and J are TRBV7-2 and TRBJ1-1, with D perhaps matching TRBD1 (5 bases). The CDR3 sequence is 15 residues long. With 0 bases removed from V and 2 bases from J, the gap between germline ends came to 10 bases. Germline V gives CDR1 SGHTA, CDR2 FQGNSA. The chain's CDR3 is CASSLAQGGNTEAFF. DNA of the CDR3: TGTGCCAGCAGCTTAGCCCAGGGAGGAAACACTGAAGCTTTCTTT.

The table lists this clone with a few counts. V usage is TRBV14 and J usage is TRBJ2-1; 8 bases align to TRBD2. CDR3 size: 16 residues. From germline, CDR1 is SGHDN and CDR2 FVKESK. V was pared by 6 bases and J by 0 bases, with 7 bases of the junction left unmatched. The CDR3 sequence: CASSRAGVISYNEQFF. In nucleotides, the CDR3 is TGTGCCAGCAGTCGAGCGGGGGTGATCTCCTACAATGAGCAGTTCTTC.

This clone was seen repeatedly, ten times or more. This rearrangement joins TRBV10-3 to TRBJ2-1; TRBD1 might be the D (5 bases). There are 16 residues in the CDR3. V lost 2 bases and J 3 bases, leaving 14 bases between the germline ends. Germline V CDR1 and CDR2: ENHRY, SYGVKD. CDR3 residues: CAISETTANLYNEQFF. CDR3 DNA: TGTGCCATCAGTGAGACGACAGCAAACCTCTACAATGAGCAGTTCTTC.

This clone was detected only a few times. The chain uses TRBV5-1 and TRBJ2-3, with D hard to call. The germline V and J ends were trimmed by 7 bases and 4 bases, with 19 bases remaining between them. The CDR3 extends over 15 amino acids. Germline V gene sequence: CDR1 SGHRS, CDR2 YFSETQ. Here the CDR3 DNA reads TGCGCCAGCCGCCCGCGGACGATACTATCAGATACGCAGTATTTT. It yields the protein CASRPRTILSDTQYF.

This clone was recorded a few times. This CDR3 reads CASSPWRNTEAFF. The CDR3 region has the DNA TGTGCCAGCAGCCCGTGGAGGAACACTGAAGCTTTCTTT. The J gene is TRBJ1-1, the V gene TRBV14; D not certain. Germline assignment: CDR1 SGHDN and CDR2 FVKESK. Trimming stripped 4 bases from V and 1 base from J, with 7 bases between. CDR3 length equals 13 residues.

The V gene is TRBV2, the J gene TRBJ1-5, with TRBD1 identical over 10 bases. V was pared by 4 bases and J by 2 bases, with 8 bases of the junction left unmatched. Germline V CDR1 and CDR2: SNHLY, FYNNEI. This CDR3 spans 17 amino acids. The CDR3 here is CASSGGTGAVGNQPQHF. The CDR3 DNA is TGTGCCAGCAGTGGTGGGACAGGGGCAGTTGGCAATCAGCCCCAGCATTTT.

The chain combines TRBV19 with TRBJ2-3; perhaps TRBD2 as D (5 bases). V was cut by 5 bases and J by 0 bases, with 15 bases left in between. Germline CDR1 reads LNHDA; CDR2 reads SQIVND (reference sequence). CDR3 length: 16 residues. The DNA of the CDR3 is TGTGCCAGTAGTCCACACTCGGGGTTCAGCACAGATACGCAGTATTTT. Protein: CASSPHSGFSTDTQYF.

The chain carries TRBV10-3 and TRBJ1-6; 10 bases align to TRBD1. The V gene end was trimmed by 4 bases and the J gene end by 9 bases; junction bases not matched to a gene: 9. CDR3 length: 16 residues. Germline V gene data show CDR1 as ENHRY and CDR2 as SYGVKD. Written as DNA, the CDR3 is TGTGCCATCAGTGGAGGGGACAGGGGAGGACCTTCACCCCTCCACTTT. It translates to CAISGGDRGGPSPLHF.

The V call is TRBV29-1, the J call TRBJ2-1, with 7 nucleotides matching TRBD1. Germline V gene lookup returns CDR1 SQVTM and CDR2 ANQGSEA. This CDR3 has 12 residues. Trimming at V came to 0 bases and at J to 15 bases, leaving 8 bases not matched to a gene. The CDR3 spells CSVEDQNRGRFF. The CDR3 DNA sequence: TGCAGCGTTGAAGATCAGAACAGGGGCCGGTTCTTC.

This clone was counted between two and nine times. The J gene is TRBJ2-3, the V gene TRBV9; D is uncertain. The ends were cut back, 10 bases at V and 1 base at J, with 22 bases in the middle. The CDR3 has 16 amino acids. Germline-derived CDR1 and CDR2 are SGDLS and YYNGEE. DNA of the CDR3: TGTGCCCCCCATCCTCGACTCAAGGATGGCACAGATACGCAGTATTTT. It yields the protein CAPHPRLKDGTDTQYF.

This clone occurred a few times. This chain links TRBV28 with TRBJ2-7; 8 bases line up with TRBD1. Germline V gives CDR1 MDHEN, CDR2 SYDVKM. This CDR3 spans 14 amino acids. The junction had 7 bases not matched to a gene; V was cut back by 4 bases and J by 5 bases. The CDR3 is CASSSGQDSDEQYF. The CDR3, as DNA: TGTGCCAGCAGTTCGGGACAGGATTCGGACGAGCAGTACTTC. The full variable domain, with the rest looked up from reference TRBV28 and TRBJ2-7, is DVKVTQSSRYLVKRTGEKVFLECVQDMDHENMFWYRQDPGLGLRLIYFSYDVKMKEKGDIPEGYSVSREKKERFSLILESASTNQTSMYLCASSSGQDSDEQYFGPGTRLTVT.

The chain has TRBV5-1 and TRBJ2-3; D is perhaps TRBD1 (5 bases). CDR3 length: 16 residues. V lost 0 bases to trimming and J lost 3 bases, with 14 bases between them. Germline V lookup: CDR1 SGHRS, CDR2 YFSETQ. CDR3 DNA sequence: TGCGCCAGCAGCTTGGGCGGCCTTCAGGGAACAGATACGCAGTATTTT. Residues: CASSLGGLQGTDTQYF.